This T cell receptor beta chain was sequenced during a study of T cells in Graves' hyperthyroidism and ophthalmopathy. Regarding the study as a whole: Ophthalmopathy was distinguished from stable hyperthyroidism by 13 V-J signatures.

What was amplified from RNA transcripts were TCR beta CDR3 regions. A set of HTBI primers served as the primers for a first-round RT-PCR of the TCR CDR3. TCRdb passed the multiplex PCR reads through MiXCR, listing each CDR3 protein once. The repertoire holds a few hundred thousand distinct CDR3 sequences, with about 15% as singletons. This clonotype was seen repeatedly, ten times or more. Its antigen is unidentified. Trimming removed 8 bases at V and 5 bases at J, with 19 bases between. CDR1 KGHDR and CDR2 SFDVKD come from the germline V gene. The CDR3 is made up of 15 amino acids. Each diagnosis was grounded in clinical symptoms, serum thyroxine and TRAb, thyroid ultrasound, and orbital computed tomography.

Sequenced material: blood. This sequence joins TRBV24-1 and TRBJ2-3; D perhaps matches TRBD2 (5 bases). This sequence was found in a woman aged 18-29 years with Graves' hyperthyroidism. The CDR3 sequence: CATNTLEGVEDTQYF. As DNA, the CDR3 is TGTGCCACCAACACACTTGAGGGAGTTGAAGATACGCAGTATTTT.